The present entry profiles one TCR beta chain with its context. Antigen unknown. The sample originates from a study of T cell responses to AZD1222 COVID-19 vaccine. Study conclusions and caveats: The breadth and depth of Spike-specific TCRs increased once two AZD1222 doses had been given. Mostly white British, mostly female donors; authors suggested clonal diversity may be underestimated. Just 5 or 6 AZD1222 recipients tested seropositive at baseline.

The repertoire was sequenced with immunoSEQ multiplex PCR; TCRdb's copy has only in-frame clones and lacks some. Found here are 140,000 to 150,000 clones, 80% to 95% of them singletons; the top ten hold less than 4.5%. With V trimmed by 3 bases and J by 8 bases, 13 bases remained unmatched. Per germline, CDR1 MNHEY and CDR2 SVGEGT. CDR3 size: 16 residues. The chain uses TRBV6-2 or TRBV6-3 and TRBJ2-1; 7 bases are a match to TRBD2. The receptor comes from an adult in good health. The material was peripheral blood, obtained on day 0 of AZD1222 vaccination. CDR3 DNA: TGTGCCAGCAGTTATTTCGCGGGAGAAACTAGAGATGAGCAGTTCTTC. Its translation is CASSYFAGETRDEQFF.